Sequencing of this TCR beta chain was carried out in a study of blood T cell repertoires in COVID-19. Germline CDR1 is SQVTM and CDR2 is ANQGSEA. The CDR3 extends over 10 amino acids. Generated by immunoSEQ multiplex PCR, the TCRdb table keeps only in-frame clones and is missing some. This table has 260,000 or so clones, under 90% appearing once. The genes are TRBV29-1 and TRBJ1-2; D is ambiguous. The sequencing sample was made of PBMCs or T cells enriched from blood (not recorded which). This receptor was taken from a young man who had recovered from COVID-19. For the CDR3, the DNA is TGCGCGGGGAGCGGCTATGGCTACACCTTC. Encoded protein: CAGSGYGYTF.